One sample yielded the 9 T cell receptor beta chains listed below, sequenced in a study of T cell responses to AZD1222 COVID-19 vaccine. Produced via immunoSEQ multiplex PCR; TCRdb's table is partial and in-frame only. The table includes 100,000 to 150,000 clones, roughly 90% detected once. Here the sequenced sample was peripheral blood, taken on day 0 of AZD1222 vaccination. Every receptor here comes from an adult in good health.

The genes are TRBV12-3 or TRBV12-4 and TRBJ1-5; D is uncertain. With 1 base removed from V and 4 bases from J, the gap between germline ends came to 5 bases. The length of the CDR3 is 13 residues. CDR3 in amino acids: CASSLDKNQPQHF. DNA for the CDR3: TGTGCCAGCAGTTTAGACAAAAATCAGCCCCAGCATTTT.

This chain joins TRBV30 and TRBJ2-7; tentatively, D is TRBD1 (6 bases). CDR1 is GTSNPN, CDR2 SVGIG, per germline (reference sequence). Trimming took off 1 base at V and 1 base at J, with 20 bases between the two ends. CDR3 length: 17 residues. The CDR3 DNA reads TGTGCCTGGAGTGAAATTTGGACAGACCCGAGGTCCTACGAGCAGTACTTC. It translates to CAWSEIWTDPRSYEQYF.

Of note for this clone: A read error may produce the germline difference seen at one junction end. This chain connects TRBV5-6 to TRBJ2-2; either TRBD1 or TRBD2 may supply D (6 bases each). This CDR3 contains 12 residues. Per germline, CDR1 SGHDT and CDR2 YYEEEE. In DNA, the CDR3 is TGTGCCAGCAGCCCAGGGGCCGGGGGGCTGTTTTTT. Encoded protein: CASSPGAGGLFF.

In nucleotides, the CDR3 is TGTGCCAGCAGCCAAGCCGGGGGTACCTACGAGCAGTACTTC. It is translated as CASSQAGGTYEQYF. The rearrangement uses TRBV4-2 and TRBJ2-7; D might be TRBD2 (6 bases). CDR1 LGHNA and CDR2 YNFKEQ come from the germline V gene. This CDR3 is 14 amino acids long. V lost 1 base and J lost 2, with 9 bases in between.

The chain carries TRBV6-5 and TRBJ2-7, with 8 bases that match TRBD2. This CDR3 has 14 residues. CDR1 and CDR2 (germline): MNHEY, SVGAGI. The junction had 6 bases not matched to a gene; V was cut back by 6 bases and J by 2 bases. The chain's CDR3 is CASRPSGSAYEQYF. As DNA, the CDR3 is TGTGCCAGCAGACCGAGCGGGAGCGCCTACGAGCAGTACTTC.

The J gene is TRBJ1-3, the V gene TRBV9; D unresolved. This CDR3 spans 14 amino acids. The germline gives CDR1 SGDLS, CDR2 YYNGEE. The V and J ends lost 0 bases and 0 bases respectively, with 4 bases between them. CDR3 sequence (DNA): TGTGCCAGCAGCGTAGTAGGCTCTGGAAACACCATATATTTT. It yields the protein CASSVVGSGNTIYF.

The CDR3 is CASSKEGRTNEKLFF. CDR3 bases: TGTGCCAGCAGTAAAGAGGGGAGGACTAATGAAAAACTGTTTTTT. The V and J genes are TRBV2 and TRBJ1-4, with D possibly being TRBD1 (5 bases). Germline V gene lookup returns CDR1 SNHLY and CDR2 FYNNEI. V lost 5 bases to trimming and J lost 2 bases, with 12 bases between them. This CDR3 contains 15 residues.

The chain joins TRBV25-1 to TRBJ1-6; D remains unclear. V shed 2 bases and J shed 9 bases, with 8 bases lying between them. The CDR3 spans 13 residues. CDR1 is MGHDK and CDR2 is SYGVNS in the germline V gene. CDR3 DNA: TGTGCCAGCAGTGAAGCCTTACTTTCACCCCTCCACTTT. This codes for CASSEALLSPLHF. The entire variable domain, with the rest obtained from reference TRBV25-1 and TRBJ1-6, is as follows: EADIYQTPRYLVIGTGKKITLECSQTMGHDKMYWYQQDPGMELHLIHYSYGVNSTEKGDLSSESTVSRIRTEHFPLTLESARPSHTSQYLCASSEALLSPLHFGNGTRLTVT.

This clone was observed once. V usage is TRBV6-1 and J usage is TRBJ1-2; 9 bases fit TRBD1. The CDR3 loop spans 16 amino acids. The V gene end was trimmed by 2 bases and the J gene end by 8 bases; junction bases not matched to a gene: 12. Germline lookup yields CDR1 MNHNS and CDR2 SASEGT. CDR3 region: CASSEPLGTGPAGYTF. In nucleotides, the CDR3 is TGTGCCAGCAGTGAACCCTTAGGGACAGGGCCTGCGGGCTACACCTTC.